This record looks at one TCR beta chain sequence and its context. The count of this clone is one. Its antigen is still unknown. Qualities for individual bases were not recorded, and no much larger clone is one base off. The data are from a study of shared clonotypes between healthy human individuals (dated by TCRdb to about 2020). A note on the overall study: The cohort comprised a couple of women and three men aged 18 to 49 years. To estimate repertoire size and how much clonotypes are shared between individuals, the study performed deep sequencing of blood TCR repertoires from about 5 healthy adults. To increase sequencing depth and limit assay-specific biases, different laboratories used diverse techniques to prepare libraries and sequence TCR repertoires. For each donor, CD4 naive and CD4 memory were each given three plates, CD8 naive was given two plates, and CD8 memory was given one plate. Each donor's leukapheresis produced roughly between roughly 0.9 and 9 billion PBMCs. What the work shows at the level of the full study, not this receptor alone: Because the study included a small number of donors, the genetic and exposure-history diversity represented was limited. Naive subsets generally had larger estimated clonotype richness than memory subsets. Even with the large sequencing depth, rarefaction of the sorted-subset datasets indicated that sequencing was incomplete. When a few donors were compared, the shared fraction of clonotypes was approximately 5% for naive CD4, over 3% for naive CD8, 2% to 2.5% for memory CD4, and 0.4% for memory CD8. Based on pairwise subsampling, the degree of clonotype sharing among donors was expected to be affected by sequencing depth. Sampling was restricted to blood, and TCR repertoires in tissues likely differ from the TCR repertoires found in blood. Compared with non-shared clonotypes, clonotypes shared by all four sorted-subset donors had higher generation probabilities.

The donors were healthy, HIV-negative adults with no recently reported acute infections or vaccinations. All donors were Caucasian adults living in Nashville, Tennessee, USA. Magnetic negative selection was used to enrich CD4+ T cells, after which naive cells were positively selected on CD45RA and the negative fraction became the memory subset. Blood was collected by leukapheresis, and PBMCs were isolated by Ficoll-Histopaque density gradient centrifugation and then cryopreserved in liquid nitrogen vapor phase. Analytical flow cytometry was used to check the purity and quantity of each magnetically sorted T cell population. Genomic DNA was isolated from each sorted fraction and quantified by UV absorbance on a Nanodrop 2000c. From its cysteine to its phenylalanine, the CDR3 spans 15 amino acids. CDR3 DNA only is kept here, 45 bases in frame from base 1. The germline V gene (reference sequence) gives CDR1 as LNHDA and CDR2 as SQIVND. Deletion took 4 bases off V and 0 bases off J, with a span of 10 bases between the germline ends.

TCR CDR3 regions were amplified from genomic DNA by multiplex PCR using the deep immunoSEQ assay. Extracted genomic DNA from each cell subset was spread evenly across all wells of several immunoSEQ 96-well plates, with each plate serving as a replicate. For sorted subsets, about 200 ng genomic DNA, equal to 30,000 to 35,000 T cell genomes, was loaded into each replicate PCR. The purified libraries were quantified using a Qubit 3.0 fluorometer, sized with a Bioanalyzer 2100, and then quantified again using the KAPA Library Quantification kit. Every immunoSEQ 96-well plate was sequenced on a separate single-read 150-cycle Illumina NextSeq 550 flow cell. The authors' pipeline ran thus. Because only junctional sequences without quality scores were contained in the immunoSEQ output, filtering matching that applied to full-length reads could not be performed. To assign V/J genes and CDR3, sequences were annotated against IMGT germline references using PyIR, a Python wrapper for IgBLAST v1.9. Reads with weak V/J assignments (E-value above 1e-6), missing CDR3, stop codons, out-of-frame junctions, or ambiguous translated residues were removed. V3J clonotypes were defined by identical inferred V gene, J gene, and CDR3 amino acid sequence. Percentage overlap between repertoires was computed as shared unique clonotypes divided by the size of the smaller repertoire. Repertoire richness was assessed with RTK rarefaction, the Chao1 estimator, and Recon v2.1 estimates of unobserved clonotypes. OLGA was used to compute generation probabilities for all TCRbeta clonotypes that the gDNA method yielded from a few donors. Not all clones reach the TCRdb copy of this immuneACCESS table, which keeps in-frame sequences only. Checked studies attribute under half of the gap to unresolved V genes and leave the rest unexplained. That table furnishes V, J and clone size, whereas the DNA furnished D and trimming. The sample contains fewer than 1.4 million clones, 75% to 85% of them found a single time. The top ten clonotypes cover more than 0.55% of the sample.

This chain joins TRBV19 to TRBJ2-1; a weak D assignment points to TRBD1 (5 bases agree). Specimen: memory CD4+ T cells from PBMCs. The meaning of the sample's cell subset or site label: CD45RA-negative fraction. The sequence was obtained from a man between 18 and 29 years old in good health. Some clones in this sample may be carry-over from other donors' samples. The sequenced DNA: TGTGCCAGTAGTACAGGGTTCCCCTCCTACAATGAGCAGTTCTTC. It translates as CASSTGFPSYNEQFF. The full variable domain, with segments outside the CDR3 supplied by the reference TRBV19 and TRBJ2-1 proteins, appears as DGGITQSPKYLFRKEGQNVTLSCEQNLNHDAMYWYRQDPGQGLRLIYYSQIVNDFQKGDIAEGYSVSREKKESFPLTVTSAQKNPTAFYLCASSTGFPSYNEQFFGPGTRLTVL.